This entry lists 15 T cell receptor beta chains sequenced from one sample in a study of low-dose radiotherapy and immunotherapy resistance in tumors. TRAV- and TRBV-specific primers, spanning alpha and beta chains, primed first-strand cDNA. TCR amplification involved 15 to 25 PCR cycles with a constant-region primer and V-primer adapter. Using its own MiXCR run on the reads, TCRdb lists one record per CDR3 protein. In the table there are about 60,000 distinct CDR3 sequences, 23% of which are singletons. Time point of the sample: after trial treatment. Treatment: LDRT plus nivolumab, ipilimumab, low-dose cyclophosphamide and aspirin (RACIN trial). The sequences come from PBMCs, collected after low-dose radiotherapy plus immunotherapy. Receptors were obtained from a male donor with prostate cancer.

Many counts were recorded for this clonotype. Here the CDR3 reads CASSLAGGRVTEQFF. Written as DNA, the CDR3 is TGTGCCAGCAGCTTAGCGGGGGGGCGGGTCACGGAGCAGTTCTTC. The rearrangement joins TRBV7-2 to TRBJ2-1; possible D gene TRBD2, 7 bases. Trimming removed 0 bases from V and 10 bases from J, with 16 bases in between. The CDR3 contains 15 residues. Looked up from germline, CDR1 is SGHTA and CDR2 is FQGNSA.

This clonotype has a count of ten or more. The V gene is TRBV12-3 or TRBV12-4, the J gene TRBJ2-3; D call uncertain. Trimming cost V 8 bases and J 1 base, with 19 bases left between them. The CDR3 runs to 16 residues. In DNA form, the CDR3 reads TGTGCCAGCGGTCCCCTCGGCACCGACCGCACAGATACGCAGTATTTT. It translates to CASGPLGTDRTDTQYF.

The chain is built from TRBV7-9 and TRBJ2-3, with 7 positions matching TRBD1. Germline CDR1 reads SEHNR; CDR2 reads FQNEAQ (reference sequence). V trimming: 6 bases; J trimming: 3 bases; junction bases outside the gene matches: 15. CDR3 length: 17 amino acids. CDR3 in DNA: TGTGCCAGCAGTCTAGCTAACAGGGGCCAGCGGACAGATACGCAGTATTTT. Translation: CASSLANRGQRTDTQYF.

This clonotype occurred many times. The chain uses TRBV2 and TRBJ2-5; 7 bases line up with TRBD2. V shed 3 bases and J 4 bases; nucleotides not matched to a gene: 8. Germline assignment: CDR1 SNHLY and CDR2 FYNNEI. The CDR3 runs 15 residues. In DNA, the CDR3 is TGTGCCAGCAGTGATTTCCAGCGGGAAAGAGAGACCCAGTACTTC. Encoded protein: CASSDFQRERETQYF. Together with reference TRBV2 and TRBJ2-5, the CDR3 gives the full variable domain: EPEVTQTPSHQVTQMGQEVILRCVPISNHLYFYWYRQILGQKVEFLVSFYNNEISEKSEIFDDQFSVERPDGSNFTLKIRSTKLEDSAMYFCASSDFQRERETQYFGPGTRLLVL.

Ten or more counts support this clonotype. V gene TRBV7-9 combines with J gene TRBJ2-5, with D possibly called TRBD1 or TRBD2 (7 bases each). V lost 0 bases to trimming and J lost 1 base, with 12 bases between them. Looked up from germline, CDR1 is SEHNR and CDR2 is FQNEAQ (reference sequence). CDR3 length: 16 residues. CDR3 amino acids: CASSLAGGTAQETQYF. The CDR3 DNA reads as TGTGCCAGCAGCTTAGCGGGGGGGACAGCCCAAGAGACCCAGTACTTC.

Comment on this clonotype: This probably arose from a read error, given a far larger clone one base away. The chain has TRBV12-3 or TRBV12-4 and TRBJ2-7, with TRBD2 matching 13 bases. The end of the DNA is better explained by TRBJ2-1, so the J call may be wrong. The CDR3 contains 15 residues. In DNA, the CDR3 is TGTGCCAGCAGCACTAGCGGGGGGGCCTTCGATGAGCAGTTCTTC. It is translated as CASSTSGGAFDEQFF.

The gene calls are TRBV3-1 and TRBJ2-3; 13 bases match TRBD2. The germline gives CDR1 LGHDT, CDR2 YNNKEL (reference sequence). CDR3 length: 17 residues. J lost 3 bases, V lost 1 base, and 4 bases had no gene match. DNA for the CDR3: TGTGCCAGCAGCCAAGGGGCGACTAGCGGGAGGACAGATACGCAGTATTTT. Amino acid sequence: CASSQGATSGRTDTQYF.

This clonotype was observed many times. The V and J genes are TRBV6-8 and TRBJ2-7; 15 positions match TRBD2. The V segment lost 6 bases and the J segment 6 bases; nucleotides outside the gene matches: 6. The CDR3 is 15 residues long. The germline V gene encodes CDR1 MNHGY and CDR2 SAAAGT. The CDR3 nucleotides are TGTGCCAGCAGGCCAGGACTAGCGGGAGGGGGCGAGCAGTACTTC. It translates to CASRPGLAGGGEQYF.

This clonotype showed up many times. The chain links TRBV5-1 to TRBJ1-6; 10 nucleotides line up with TRBD1. Per the germline V gene, CDR1 is SGHRS and CDR2 is YFSETQ. Trimming cost V 3 bases and J 7 bases; bases outside gene matches: 7. CDR3 length: 16 amino acids. The CDR3 bases are TGCGCCAGCAGCTCGCTCCCGGGACAGGGGAATTCACCCCTCCACTTT. Amino acids: CASSSLPGQGNSPLHF.

This clonotype was observed many times. This chain connects TRBV4-1 to TRBJ2-7; a weak D match, TRBD1 (6 bases). V was cut by 0 bases and J by 4 bases, with 16 bases left in between. This CDR3 has 16 amino acids. The V gene's germline CDR1 is MGHRA and CDR2 YSYEKL. The CDR3 loop reads CASSQEPGQDQYEQYF. The DNA of the CDR3 is TGCGCCAGCAGCCAAGAACCGGGACAAGATCAGTACGAGCAGTACTTC.

The chain uses TRBV3-1 and TRBJ2-3; weak D call: TRBD1 (5 bases). The CDR3 has 14 residues. Germline CDR1 LGHDT, CDR2 YNNKEL (reference sequence). V was trimmed by 3 bases and J by 0 bases, leaving 7 bases between them. The CDR3, as DNA: TGTGCCAGCAGCCAGGGGCGGAGCACAGATACGCAGTATTTT. It encodes CASSQGRSTDTQYF.

This clonotype occurred many times. CDR3 coding DNA: TGTGCCAGTACCCGGGGACAACGGTTGACTGAAGCTTTCTTT. Protein product: CASTRGQRLTEAFF. V gene TRBV19 combines with J gene TRBJ1-1, with D perhaps matching TRBD1 (6 bases). V lost 7 bases and J 5 bases, leaving 17 bases between the germline ends. This CDR3 comprises 14 residues. CDR1 is LNHDA, CDR2 SQIVND, per germline (reference sequence).

This clonotype was picked up one time. The genes are TRBV11-1 and TRBJ2-7; TRBD2 agrees at 14 bases. The CDR3 is made up of 16 amino acids. V lost 5 bases and J lost 2; bases outside the gene matches: 5. Germline V lookup: CDR1 SGHAT, CDR2 FQDESV (reference sequence). This CDR3 reads CASSAQTSGGAYEQYF. The CDR3 DNA sequence: TGTGCCAGCAGCGCACAGACTAGCGGGGGGGCCTACGAGCAGTACTTC.

There are many counts of this clonotype. The J gene is TRBJ1-1, the V gene TRBV11-2, with D possibly TRBD1 on 5 matching bases. From germline, CDR1 is SGHAT and CDR2 FQNNGV. V was trimmed by 5 bases and J by 1 base, leaving 8 bases between them. The CDR3 is made up of 13 amino acids. The CDR3 sequence: CASSVTGNTEAFF. CDR3 DNA: TGTGCCAGCAGCGTTACAGGGAACACTGAAGCTTTCTTT.

On this clonotype itself: With a far larger clone one base away, a read error is the likely cause. In this CDR3 the conserved last residue, phenylalanine or tryptophan, is missing, so a read error is likely. The chain carries TRBV3-1 and TRBJ1-5; the D gene is possibly TRBD1 (6 bases). V shed 6 bases and J shed 0 bases, with 12 bases lying between them. The germline V gene has CDR1 LGHDT and CDR2 YNNKEL (reference sequence). This CDR3 contains 15 residues. Written as DNA, the CDR3 is TGTGCCAGCAGTCCCACAGGGTCTAGCAATCAGCCCCAGCATTCT. Translation gives CASSPTGSSNQPQHS.